This T cell receptor (beta chain) was recovered during a study of T-cell reconstitution after alpha-beta-depleted transplantation in children. Points from the study as a whole: Newly generated T cells supplied most T-cell counts and diversity one year post-transplant. About two months after transplant, alpha-beta T cells reportedly came from several hundred expanded graft clones. It was surviving recipient T cells and thymic progenitors that gave some patients high TCRbeta diversity at day 60.

The library targeted TCRbeta and was prepared with unique molecular identifiers. TCRdb itself ran the PCR reads through MiXCR, one entry per CDR3 protein. The sample holds roughly 670,000 distinct CDR3 sequences; about an eighth are singletons and the top ten take 0.79%. This CDR3 region has 15 residues. CDR1 is ENHRY, CDR2 SYGVKD, per germline. Losses at the gene ends were 6 bases for V and 9 bases for J; bases not matched to a gene: 11. A note on this clonotype: The antigen is unknown.

The source of this sequence is a girl aged 2-10 years with congenital amegakaryocytic thrombocytopenia, due to receive a stem cell transplant. The starting material was PBMCs, obtained before TCRalphabeta/CD19-depleted stem cell transplant. The gene calls are TRBV10-3 and TRBJ2-1, with 10 bases identical to TRBD2. The CDR3 DNA follows: TGTGCCATCAGGGGGGTAGCGGGAGGCCCGGGTGAGCAGTTCTTC. Its protein is CAIRGVAGGPGEQFF.